This T cell receptor beta chain was sequenced in a study of blood T cell repertoires in COVID-19. Libraries were prepared by immunoSEQ multiplex PCR; TCRdb keeps only in-frame clonotypes and omits some of them. The sample carries 140,000 to 150,000 clones, over 70% recorded once. CDR1 SGHDN and CDR2 FVKESK come from the germline V gene. V was trimmed by 1 base and J by 8 bases, leaving 30 bases between them. The CDR3 runs to 19 residues. Sequencing was performed on peripheral blood. The V call is TRBV14, the J call TRBJ2-7, with TRBD2 as a possible D gene (6 bases). The source of this sequence is a man between 45 and 60 years old with active or convalescent COVID-19. The CDR3 protein is CASSQGSFGSWEEIVKQYF. In DNA, the CDR3 is TGTGCCAGCAGCCAAGGTTCGTTCGGGAGTTGGGAGGAGATCGTTAAGCAGTACTTC. The full variable domain, rest sourced from reference TRBV14 and TRBJ2-7, is EAGVTQFPSHSVIEKGQTVTLRCDPISGHDNLYWYRRVMGKEIKFLLHFVKESKQDESGMPNNRFLAERTGGTYSTLKVQPAELEDSGVYFCASSQGSFGSWEEIVKQYFGPGTRLTVT.